This note documents a single TCR beta chain sequence. This sample is part of a study of blood T cell repertoires in COVID-19. Clinical histories supplied by participants themselves formed the basis of cohort assignment. V lost 1 base, J lost 3 bases, and 12 bases stayed unmatched. The CDR3 loop spans 18 amino acids. Germline CDR1 MGHRA, CDR2 YSYEKL. Original processing notes: Reference gene primer amplification gave nucleated cell count estimates. The method was immunoSEQ multiplex PCR; TCRdb's version includes in-frame clones alone and lacks a portion of them. Clonal size and the V and J genes are those of that table, whereas D and trimming came from the DNA. The data hold some 260,000 clones, with approximately 90% observed a single time.

The chain is built from TRBV4-1 and TRBJ1-5; TRBD1 matches 7 bases. The sequence was collected from a man in his forties who had recovered from COVID-19. The sequencing input was PBMCs or T cells enriched from blood (not recorded which). CDR3 in DNA: TGCGCCAGCAGCCAAGGCTGGGACAGATTCACGGCCAATCAGCCCCAGCATTTT. Protein sequence: CASSQGWDRFTANQPQHF.